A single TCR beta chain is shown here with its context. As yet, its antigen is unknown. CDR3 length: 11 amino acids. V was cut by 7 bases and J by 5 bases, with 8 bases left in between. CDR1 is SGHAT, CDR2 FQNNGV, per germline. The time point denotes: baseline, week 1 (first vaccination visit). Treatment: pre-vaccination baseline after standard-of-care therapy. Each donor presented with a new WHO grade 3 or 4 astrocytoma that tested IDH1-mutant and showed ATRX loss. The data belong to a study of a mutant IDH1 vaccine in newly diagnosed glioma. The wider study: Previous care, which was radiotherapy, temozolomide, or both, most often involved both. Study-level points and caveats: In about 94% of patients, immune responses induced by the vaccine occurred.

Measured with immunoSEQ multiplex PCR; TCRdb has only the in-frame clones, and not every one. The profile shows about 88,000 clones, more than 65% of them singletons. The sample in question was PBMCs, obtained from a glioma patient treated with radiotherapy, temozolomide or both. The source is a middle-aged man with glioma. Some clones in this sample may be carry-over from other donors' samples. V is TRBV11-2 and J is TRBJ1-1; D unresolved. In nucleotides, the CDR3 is TGTGCCAGCACCCCTAGAACTGAAGCTTTCTTT. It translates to CASTPRTEAFF. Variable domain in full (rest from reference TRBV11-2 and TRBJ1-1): EAGVAQSPRYKIIEKRQSVAFWCNPISGHATLYWYQQILGQGPKLLIQFQNNGVVDDSQLPKDRFSAERLKGVDSTLKIQPAKLEDSAVYLCASTPRTEAFFGQGTRLTVV.